This T cell receptor beta chain was found in a study of blood T cells in healthy people across ages. General study points: Expanded clonotype shifts may have been confounded, as the donors had an unknown CMV status. Per million T cells, TCR beta diversity dropped roughly linearly as age increased.

The CDR3 extends over 12 amino acids. V lost 6 bases and J 8 bases, leaving 15 bases between the germline ends. Per the germline V gene, CDR1 is DFQATT and CDR2 is SNEGSKA (reference sequence). Comment on this clonotype: Its antigen is currently unknown.

A second PCR of 7 to 11 cycles used a sample-barcoded 5' primer and a J-beta primer mix. TCRdb called the 5' RACE reads again in MiXCR, with one record for every CDR3 protein. Among about 2 million distinct CDR3 sequences listed, around 48% were seen once. The donors, healthy Caucasians from Russia, were aged about 6 to 95. Specimen: blood. This sequence joins TRBV20-1 and TRBJ2-3; the D gene is possibly TRBD2 (5 bases). This receptor was obtained from a woman between 40 and 50 years old in good health. CDR3 nucleotides: TGCAGTGCCGACCCGTGGGAGTTTACGCAGTATTTT. The encoded protein is CSADPWEFTQYF.